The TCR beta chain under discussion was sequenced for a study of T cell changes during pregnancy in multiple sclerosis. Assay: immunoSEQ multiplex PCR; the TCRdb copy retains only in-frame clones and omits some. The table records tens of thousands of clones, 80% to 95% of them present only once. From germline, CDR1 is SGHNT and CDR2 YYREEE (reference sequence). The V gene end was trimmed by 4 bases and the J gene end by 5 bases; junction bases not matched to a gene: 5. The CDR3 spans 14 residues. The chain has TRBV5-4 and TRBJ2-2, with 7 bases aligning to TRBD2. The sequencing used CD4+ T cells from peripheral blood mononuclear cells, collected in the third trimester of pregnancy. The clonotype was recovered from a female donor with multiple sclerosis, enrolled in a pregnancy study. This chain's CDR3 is CASSLTSNTGELFF. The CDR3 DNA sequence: TGTGCCAGCAGCCTGACTAGCAATACCGGGGAGCTGTTTTTT.